The sequence of this T cell receptor beta chain was determined in a study of blood T cells in healthy people across ages. Each sample yielded at least 6 million isolated PBMCs. With respect to this clonotype: Its target is not known.

From germline, CDR1 is DFQATT and CDR2 SNEGSKA (reference sequence). V was pared by 5 bases and J by 3 bases, with 6 bases of the junction left unmatched. The CDR3 is 14 amino acids. General study points: Both higher diversity and more naive CD4+ cells marked long-lived donors when set against aged donors.

PCR was performed a second time for roughly 7 to 12 cycles using a sample-barcoded 5' primer and a J-beta primer mix. The template-switch adaptor, which had 12 random nucleotides, put a tag on each cDNA molecule. Sequencing of every sample gave 2.5 million or more CDR3-containing paired-end reads. TCRdb re-called the 5' RACE reads with MiXCR, one entry per CDR3 protein. The sample holds more than 650,000 distinct CDR3 sequences, about a fifth seen once. This chain connects TRBV20-1 to TRBJ1-4; TRBD1 matches 7 bases. The specimen was blood. The receptor's source is a man aged 70-80 years in good health. CDR3 loop: CSASPGQANEKLFF. CDR3 in DNA: TGCAGTGCTTCCCCTGGACAGGCTAATGAAAAACTGTTTTTT.